Following are 29 T cell receptor beta chains from one sample sequenced in a study of blood T cell repertoires in COVID-19 (TCRdb year 2020). To prepare the library, the immunoSEQ multiplex PCR assay was applied. TCRdb's version of the immuneACCESS table is confined to in-frame rearrangements and falls short of the full clone set. An unresolved V gene accounts for under half of the shortfall where checked; the remainder is of unknown origin. Present in this sample are approximately 240,000 clones, 70% to 85% of which were seen just once. Clones ranked in the top ten supply roughly 1.3% of the sample. Source material: PBMCs or T cells enriched from blood (not recorded which). All receptors come from a woman aged 40 to 50 with acute COVID-19.

The chain carries TRBV30 and TRBJ2-1; perhaps TRBD2 as D (6 bases). V lost 4 bases to trimming and J lost 3 bases, with 16 bases between them. The length of the CDR3 is 15 residues. Germline V gene data show CDR1 as GTSNPN and CDR2 as SVGIG (reference sequence). This CDR3 is CAWTPRDLYYNEQFF. As DNA, the CDR3 is TGTGCCTGGACGCCCCGGGACTTATACTACAATGAGCAGTTCTTC.

The rearrangement uses TRBV7-2 and TRBJ2-2; a possible D gene is TRBD1 (6 bases). Germline CDR1 and CDR2: SGHTA and FQGNSA. The CDR3 runs 14 residues. Trimming removed 5 bases at V and 7 bases at J, with 14 bases between. In DNA form, the CDR3 reads TGTGCCAGCAGCATAACAGGGATGGGCGGGGAGCTGTTTTTT. The encoded protein is CASSITGMGGELFF. The full variable domain, with the rest looked up from reference TRBV7-2 and TRBJ2-2, is GAGVSQSPSNKVTEKGKDVELRCDPISGHTALYWYRQSLGQGLEFLIYFQGNSAPDKSGLPSDRFSAERTGGSVSTLTIQRTQQEDSAVYLCASSITGMGGELFFGEGSRLTVL.

The chain is built from TRBV20-1 and TRBJ2-3, with 8 bases identical to TRBD2. V gave up 3 bases and J gave up 3 bases; unmatched junction bases: 8. The germline V gene encodes CDR1 DFQATT and CDR2 SNEGSKA (reference sequence). CDR3 length equals 15 residues. The CDR3: CSASDPGTRTDTQYF. The CDR3 DNA reads TGCAGTGCTAGTGACCCCGGGACTAGGACAGATACGCAGTATTTT.

The chain carries TRBV4-2 and TRBJ2-3; possibly TRBD1 for D (6 bases). Germline loops: CDR1 LGHNA, CDR2 YNFKEQ. The V and J ends lost 3 bases and 0 bases respectively, with 10 bases between them. There are 15 residues in the CDR3. The DNA for the CDR3 is TGTGCCAGCAGCCACCATACAGGGAGCACAGATACGCAGTATTTT. Its translation: CASSHHTGSTDTQYF.

The chain has TRBV4-2 and TRBJ2-3, with D possibly being TRBD2 (5 bases). There are 15 residues in the CDR3. The V and J ends lost 1 base and 2 bases respectively, with 10 bases between them. Per the germline V gene, CDR1 is LGHNA and CDR2 is YNFKEQ. The DNA of the CDR3 is TGTGCCAGCAGCCAAGCCCCAGACTACACAGATACGCAGTATTTT. Translation gives CASSQAPDYTDTQYF.

The J gene is TRBJ1-4, the V gene TRBV5-5; D might be TRBD1 (5 bases). In germline, CDR1 is SGHKS, CDR2 YYEKEE (reference sequence). V lost 0 bases and J lost 3, with 9 bases in between. This CDR3 comprises 15 residues. For the CDR3, the DNA is TGTGCCAGCAGCTTGGTAGGGGCCCCTAATGAAAAACTGTTTTTT. As protein: CASSLVGAPNEKLFF.

V is TRBV19 and J is TRBJ1-4, with D possibly matching TRBD1 (6 bases). The CDR3 runs to 13 residues. From germline, CDR1 is LNHDA and CDR2 SQIVND (reference sequence). The ends were cut back, 8 bases at V and 8 bases at J, with 15 bases in the middle. The CDR3 loop reads CASAGRGEEKLFF. The CDR3 bases are TGTGCCAGTGCAGGGAGGGGGGAAGAAAAACTGTTTTTT.

This clone came up a few times. The chain links TRBV11-3 to TRBJ1-1; D is unclear. There are 13 residues in the CDR3. Germline V lookup: CDR1 SGHNT, CDR2 YENEEA. V dropped 2 bases and J dropped 4 bases, with 8 bases sitting between them. DNA of the CDR3: TGTGCCAGCAGCTTAACCTCGGTCACTGAAGCTTTCTTT. Its translation: CASSLTSVTEAFF.

The rearrangement joins TRBV5-6 to TRBJ2-7, with D possibly being TRBD1 (5 bases). CDR1 is SGHDT, CDR2 YYEEEE, per germline. The CDR3 runs 14 residues. Deletions cut 3 bases from V and 0 bases from J, with 10 bases between. The CDR3 nucleotides are TGTGCCAGCAGCTCAACAGGAAGCTCCTACGAGCAGTACTTC. Residues: CASSSTGSSYEQYF.

This clone was counted a few times. CDR3 loop: CATSREKGLNTEAFF. The DNA of the CDR3 is TGTGCCACCAGCAGAGAGAAGGGGTTGAACACTGAAGCTTTCTTT. This chain joins TRBV15 and TRBJ1-1, with a weak D call TRBD1 (5 bases). CDR1 and CDR2 (germline): LNHNV, YYDKDF (reference sequence). Trimming cost V 0 bases and J 0 bases, with 8 bases left between them. The CDR3 is 15 residues long.

The V call is TRBV6-1, the J call TRBJ1-6; D is ambiguous. CDR1 is MNHNS and CDR2 is SASEGT in the germline V gene. The CDR3 covers 18 residues. Trimming stripped 3 bases from V and 7 bases from J, with 22 bases between. The CDR3 sequence is CASSDHSGRPNPNSPLHF. The CDR3 DNA sequence: TGTGCCAGCAGTGACCACTCCGGGAGGCCGAACCCGAATTCACCCCTCCACTTT.

V is TRBV15 and J is TRBJ2-5; tentative D call: TRBD2 (5 bases). Trimming shortened V by 1 base and J by 3 bases, and 12 bases separated the two germline ends. Germline CDR1 reads LNHNV; CDR2 reads YYDKDF (reference sequence). The CDR3 totals 15 residues. The CDR3 DNA follows: TGTGCCACCAGCAGAGTCCAGGCTAGCAAAGAGACCCAGTACTTC. Residues: CATSRVQASKETQYF.

The CDR3 is CASSLTRMSYNEQFF. Written as DNA, the CDR3 is TGTGCCAGCAGTCTAACGAGGATGTCCTACAATGAGCAGTTCTTC. The gene calls are TRBV6-5 and TRBJ2-1; D gene ambiguous. CDR1 is MNHEY and CDR2 is SVGAGI in the germline V gene. The CDR3 totals 15 residues. Trimming cost V 5 bases and J 1 base, with 12 bases left between them.

This chain joins TRBV18 and TRBJ1-5, with no clear D. The V gene's germline CDR1 is KGHSH and CDR2 LQKENI. With 2 bases removed from V and 4 bases from J, the gap between germline ends came to 12 bases. This CDR3 spans 15 amino acids. CDR3 nucleotides: TGTGCCAGCTCACCAAGATCCGGGAAAAATCAGCCCCAGCATTTT. It encodes CASSPRSGKNQPQHF. Filled out from reference TRBV18 and TRBJ1-5, the complete variable domain reads NAGVMQNPRHLVRRRGQEARLRCSPMKGHSHVYWYRQLPEEGLKFMVYLQKENIIDESGMPKERFSAEFPKEGPSILRIQQVVRGDSAAYFCASSPRSGKNQPQHFGDGTRLSIL.

The J gene is TRBJ2-1, the V gene TRBV30; 9 bases fit TRBD2. V was clipped by 4 bases and J by 0 bases; unmatched bases: 10. The CDR3 consists of 17 residues. The germline V gene encodes CDR1 GTSNPN and CDR2 SVGIG (reference sequence). The CDR3 region is CAWKGSSGTSSYNEQFF. For the CDR3, the DNA is TGTGCCTGGAAAGGATCTAGCGGGACGAGCTCCTACAATGAGCAGTTCTTC.

The chain recombines TRBV7-9 with TRBJ2-1, with 15 bases that match TRBD2. V lost 5 bases to trimming and J lost 7 bases; unmatched junction nucleotides: 6. This CDR3 has 16 residues. CDR1 is SEHNR, CDR2 FQNEAQ, per germline (reference sequence). CDR3 in amino acids: CASSTRTSGRANEQFF. The DNA for the CDR3 is TGTGCCAGCAGCACCAGGACTAGCGGGAGGGCGAATGAGCAGTTCTTC.

This clone has just one count. The chain is built from TRBV10-3 and TRBJ2-3; 8 bases line up with TRBD2. The CDR3 consists of 13 residues. Germline V lookup: CDR1 ENHRY, CDR2 SYGVKD. The V gene end was trimmed by 10 bases and the J gene end by 2 bases; junction bases not matched to a gene: 5. DNA of the CDR3: TGTGCCACCAAAGCGGGGGTCACAGATACGCAGTATTTT. This encodes CATKAGVTDTQYF.

This chain links TRBV9 with TRBJ2-1, with 7 bases that match TRBD1. Per the germline V gene, CDR1 is SGDLS and CDR2 is YYNGEE. The CDR3 consists of 14 residues. Losses at the gene ends were 0 bases for V and 8 bases for J; bases not matched to a gene: 5. Here the CDR3 reads CASSVGGQRHEQFF. The CDR3 nucleotides read TGTGCCAGCAGCGTAGGGGGACAGAGGCATGAGCAGTTCTTC.

The chain uses TRBV6-6 and TRBJ2-1; TRBD2 agrees at 11 bases. This CDR3 region has 17 residues. The trim removed 5 bases at V and 6 bases at J, leaving 12 bases unmatched. Germline V gene lookup returns CDR1 MNHNY and CDR2 SVGAGI (reference sequence). The CDR3 region is CASSPSPGTSGSNEQFF. CDR3 nucleotide sequence: TGTGCCAGCAGTCCCTCACCCGGGACTAGCGGATCCAATGAGCAGTTCTTC.

The chain is built from TRBV11-3 and TRBJ2-2; tentatively, D is TRBD1 (5 bases). The CDR3 is 14 residues long. V lost 3 bases and J 1 base, leaving 6 bases between the germline ends. The germline V gene encodes CDR1 SGHNT and CDR2 YENEEA. CDR3 residues: CASSFQGNTGELFF. The CDR3, as DNA: TGTGCCAGCAGCTTTCAGGGGAACACCGGGGAGCTGTTTTTT.

The V gene is TRBV5-1, the J gene TRBJ2-7; 16 nucleotides align to TRBD2. CDR1 is SGHRS, CDR2 YFSETQ, per germline. J gave up 7 bases and V 3 bases, and 16 bases lay outside the gene matches. CDR3 size: 19 residues. CDR3 bases: TGCGCCAGCAGCTCCCTAGGGACTAGCGGGAGGGCCGGGGATAGGGAGCAGTACTTC. It translates to CASSSLGTSGRAGDREQYF.

The chain carries TRBV7-9 and TRBJ1-1, with 9 positions matching TRBD1. This CDR3 is built from 14 residues. The ends lost 4 bases at V and 5 bases at J; junction bases unmatched: 5. The V gene's germline CDR1 is SEHNR and CDR2 FQNEAQ (reference sequence). The DNA of the CDR3 is TGTGCCAGCAGCTCATTGACAGGGGGAACTGAAGCTTTCTTT. Translating gives CASSSLTGGTEAFF.

The rearrangement joins TRBV6-5 to TRBJ2-7; maybe TRBD1 (6 bases). V lost 10 bases, J lost 1 base, and 17 bases lay in between. The germline V gene encodes CDR1 MNHEY and CDR2 SVGAGI. This CDR3 region has 14 residues. CDR3 sequence reads: CATRRDIHSYEQYF. CDR3 DNA sequence: TGTGCCACCCGACGGGACATACATTCCTACGAGCAGTACTTC.

The chain links TRBV30 to TRBJ2-1; D is undetermined. Trimming took 0 bases from V and 6 from J, leaving 6 bases between them. Germline CDR1 GTSNPN, CDR2 SVGIG (reference sequence). The CDR3 length is 12 residues. Written as DNA, the CDR3 is TGTGCCTGGAGTGTGGCAAGCAATGAGCAGTTCTTC. Translation: CAWSVASNEQFF.

The chain uses TRBV19 and TRBJ2-1, with 9 bases fitting TRBD2. After removal of 4 bases from V and 0 bases from J, the junction contained 10 bases not matched to a gene. CDR3 length equals 18 residues. Per germline, CDR1 LNHDA and CDR2 SQIVND (reference sequence). The CDR3 DNA reads as TGTGCCAGTAGTAAAGGACGAGCTAGCGGGACCTCCTACAATGAGCAGTTCTTC. Translation: CASSKGRASGTSYNEQFF.

This clone was found a few times. V gene TRBV2 combines with J gene TRBJ2-7, with 14 nucleotides matching TRBD2. Germline V gene sequence: CDR1 SNHLY, CDR2 FYNNEI. CDR3 length: 14 residues. J was trimmed by 7 bases and V by 4 bases; bases with no gene match: 3. The CDR3 nucleotides read TGTGCCAGCAGTGGGACTAGCGGGGGGTATGAGCAGTACTTC. Translated: CASSGTSGGYEQYF.

This clone was observed once. V is TRBV25-1 and J is TRBJ1-4, with TRBD1 as a possible D gene (5 bases). With 4 bases removed from V and 6 bases from J, the gap between germline ends came to 12 bases. CDR3 length equals 14 residues. Germline values: CDR1 MGHDK, CDR2 SYGVNS. The CDR3 sequence is CASSVGGGDEKLFF. The DNA of the CDR3 is TGTGCCAGCAGTGTCGGGGGAGGTGATGAAAAACTGTTTTTT. Drawing the rest from reference TRBV25-1 and TRBJ1-4, the complete variable domain is EADIYQTPRYLVIGTGKKITLECSQTMGHDKMYWYQQDPGMELHLIHYSYGVNSTEKGDLSSESTVSRIRTEHFPLTLESARPSHTSQYLCASSVGGGDEKLFFGSGTQLSVL.

The J gene is TRBJ1-4, the V gene TRBV5-6, with unresolved D. Germline V gene sequence: CDR1 SGHDT, CDR2 YYEEEE. The CDR3 contains 15 residues. Trimming stripped 2 bases from V and 6 bases from J, with 14 bases between. This chain's CDR3 is CASSFRTHGDEKLFF. In DNA form, the CDR3 reads TGTGCCAGCAGCTTTCGGACCCACGGGGATGAAAAACTGTTTTTT.

The chain couples TRBV29-1 to TRBJ2-7; 11 bases are shared with TRBD1. Germline V gene data show CDR1 as SQVTM and CDR2 as ANQGSEA. This CDR3 contains 13 residues. The V gene end was trimmed by 7 bases and the J gene end by 4 bases; junction bases not matched to a gene: 6. CDR3 DNA sequence: TGCAGCGCTAGGACAGGGGGCCTTTACGAGCAGTACTTC. It codes for CSARTGGLYEQYF.